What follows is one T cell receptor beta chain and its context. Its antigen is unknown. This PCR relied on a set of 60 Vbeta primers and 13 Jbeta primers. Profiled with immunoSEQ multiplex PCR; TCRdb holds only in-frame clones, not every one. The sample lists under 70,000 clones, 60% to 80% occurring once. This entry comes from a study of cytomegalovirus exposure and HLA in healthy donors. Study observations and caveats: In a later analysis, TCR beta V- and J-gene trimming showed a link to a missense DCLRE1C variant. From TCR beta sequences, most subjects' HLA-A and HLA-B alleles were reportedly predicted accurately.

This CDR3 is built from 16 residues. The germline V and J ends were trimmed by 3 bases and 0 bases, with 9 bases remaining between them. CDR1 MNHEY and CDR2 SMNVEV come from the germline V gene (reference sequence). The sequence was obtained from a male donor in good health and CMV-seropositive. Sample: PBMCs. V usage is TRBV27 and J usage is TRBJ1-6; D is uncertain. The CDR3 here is CASSFLGSSYNSPLHF. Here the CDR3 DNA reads TGTGCCAGCAGTTTTCTGGGGAGCTCCTATAATTCACCCCTCCACTTT.